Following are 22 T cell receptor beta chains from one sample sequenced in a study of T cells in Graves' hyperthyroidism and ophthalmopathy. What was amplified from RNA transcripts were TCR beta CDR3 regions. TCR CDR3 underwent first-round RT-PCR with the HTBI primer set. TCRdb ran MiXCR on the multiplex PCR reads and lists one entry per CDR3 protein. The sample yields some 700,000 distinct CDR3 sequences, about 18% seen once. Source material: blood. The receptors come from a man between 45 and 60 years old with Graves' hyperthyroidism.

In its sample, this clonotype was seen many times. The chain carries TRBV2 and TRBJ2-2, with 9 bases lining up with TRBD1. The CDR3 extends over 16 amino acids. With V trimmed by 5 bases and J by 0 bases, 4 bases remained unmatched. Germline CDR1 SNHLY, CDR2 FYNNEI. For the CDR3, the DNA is TGTGCCAGCAGTAGGAGACAGGGGGCGAACACCGGGGAGCTGTTTTTT. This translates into CASSRRQGANTGELFF.

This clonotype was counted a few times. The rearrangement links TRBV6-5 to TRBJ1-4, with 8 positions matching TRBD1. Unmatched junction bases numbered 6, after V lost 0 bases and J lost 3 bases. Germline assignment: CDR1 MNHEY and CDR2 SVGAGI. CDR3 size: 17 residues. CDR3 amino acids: CASSYSGTGKPNEKLFF. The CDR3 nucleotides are TGTGCCAGCAGTTACTCCGGGACAGGAAAACCTAATGAAAAACTGTTTTTT.

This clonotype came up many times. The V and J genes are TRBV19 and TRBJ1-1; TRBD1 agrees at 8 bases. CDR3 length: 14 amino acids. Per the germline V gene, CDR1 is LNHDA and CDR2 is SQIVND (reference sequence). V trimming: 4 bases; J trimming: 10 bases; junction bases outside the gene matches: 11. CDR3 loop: CASSTQGARGAAFF. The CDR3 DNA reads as TGTGCCAGTAGTACCCAGGGGGCAAGGGGAGCAGCTTTCTTT.

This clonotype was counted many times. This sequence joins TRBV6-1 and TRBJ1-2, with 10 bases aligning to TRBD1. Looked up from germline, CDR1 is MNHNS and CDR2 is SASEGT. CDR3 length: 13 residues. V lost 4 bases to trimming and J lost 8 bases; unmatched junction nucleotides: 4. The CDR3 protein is CASSGQGAGGYTF. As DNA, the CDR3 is TGTGCCAGCAGTGGACAGGGGGCCGGGGGCTACACCTTC.

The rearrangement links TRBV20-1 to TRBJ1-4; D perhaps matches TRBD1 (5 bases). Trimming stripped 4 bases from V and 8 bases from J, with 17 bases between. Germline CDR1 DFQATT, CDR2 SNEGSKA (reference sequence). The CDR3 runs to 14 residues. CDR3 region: CSATLPGLDEKLFF. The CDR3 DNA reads TGCAGTGCTACCTTACCGGGACTTGACGAAAAACTGTTTTTT.

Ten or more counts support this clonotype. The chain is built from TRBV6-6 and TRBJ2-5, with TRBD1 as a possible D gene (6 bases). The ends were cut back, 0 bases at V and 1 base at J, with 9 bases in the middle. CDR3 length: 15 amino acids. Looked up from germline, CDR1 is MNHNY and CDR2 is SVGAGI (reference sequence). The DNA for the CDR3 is TGTGCCAGCAGTTACTCCGCGGACAGCCAAGAGACCCAGTACTTC. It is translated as CASSYSADSQETQYF.

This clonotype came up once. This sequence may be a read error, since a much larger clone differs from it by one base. The CDR3 DNA reads as TGTGTCAGTAGTAATGGCGGACTTATGAACACTGAAGCTTTCTTT. This codes for CVSSNGGLMNTEAFF. The genes are TRBV19 and TRBJ1-1, with D hard to call. Germline values: CDR1 LNHDA, CDR2 SQIVND (reference sequence). There are 15 residues in the CDR3.

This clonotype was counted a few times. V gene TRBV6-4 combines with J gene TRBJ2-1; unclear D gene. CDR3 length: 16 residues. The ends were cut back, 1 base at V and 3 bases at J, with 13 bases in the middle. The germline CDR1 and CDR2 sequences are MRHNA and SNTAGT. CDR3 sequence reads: CASSDYLGFNYNEQFF. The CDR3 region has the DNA TGTGCCAGCAGTGACTATCTCGGCTTCAACTACAATGAGCAGTTCTTC.

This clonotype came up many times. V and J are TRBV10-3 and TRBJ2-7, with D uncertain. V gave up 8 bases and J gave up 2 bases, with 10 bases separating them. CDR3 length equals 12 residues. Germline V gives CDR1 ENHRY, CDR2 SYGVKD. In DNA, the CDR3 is TGTGCCATCGGCCTGAATCCCTACGAGCAGTACTTC. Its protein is CAIGLNPYEQYF.

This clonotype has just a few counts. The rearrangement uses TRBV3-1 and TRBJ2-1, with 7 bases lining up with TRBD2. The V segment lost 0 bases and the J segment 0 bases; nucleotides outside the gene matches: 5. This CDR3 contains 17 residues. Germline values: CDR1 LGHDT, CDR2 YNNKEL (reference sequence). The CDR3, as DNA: TGTGCCAGCAGCCAAGAGGGAGGGCCAAGCTCCTACAATGAGCAGTTCTTC. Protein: CASSQEGGPSSYNEQFF.

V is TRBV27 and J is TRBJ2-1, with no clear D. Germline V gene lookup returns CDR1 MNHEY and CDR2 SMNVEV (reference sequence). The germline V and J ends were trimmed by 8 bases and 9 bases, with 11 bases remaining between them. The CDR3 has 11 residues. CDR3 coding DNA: TGTGCCAGCCGCATTGGTTCTGAGCAGTTCTTC. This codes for CASRIGSEQFF.

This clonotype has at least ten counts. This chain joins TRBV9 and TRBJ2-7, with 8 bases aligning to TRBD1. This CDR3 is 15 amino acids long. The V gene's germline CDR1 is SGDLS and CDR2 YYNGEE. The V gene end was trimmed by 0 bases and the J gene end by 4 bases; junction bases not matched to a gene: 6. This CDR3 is CASSVEAGGVYEQYF. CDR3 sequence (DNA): TGTGCCAGCAGCGTAGAAGCAGGGGGCGTTTACGAGCAGTACTTC.

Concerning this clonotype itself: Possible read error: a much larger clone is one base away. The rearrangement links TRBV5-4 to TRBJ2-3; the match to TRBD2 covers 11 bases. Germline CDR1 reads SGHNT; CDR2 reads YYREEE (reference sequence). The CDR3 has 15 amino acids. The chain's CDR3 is CTSRLAGGGPDTQYF. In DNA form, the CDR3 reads TGTACCAGCAGGCTAGCGGGAGGTGGCCCAGATACGCAGTATTTT.

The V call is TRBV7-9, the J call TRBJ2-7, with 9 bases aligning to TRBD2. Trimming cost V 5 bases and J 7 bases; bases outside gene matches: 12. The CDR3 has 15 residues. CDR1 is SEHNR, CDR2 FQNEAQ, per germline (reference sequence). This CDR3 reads CASSIGTSLTGEQYF. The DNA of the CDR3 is TGTGCCAGCAGCATCGGGACTAGCTTAACGGGTGAGCAGTACTTC.

The CDR3 region is CASSLVGQGVGNEQFF. CDR3 DNA sequence: TGCGCCAGCAGCTTGGTTGGACAGGGAGTTGGCAATGAGCAGTTCTTC. The V call is TRBV5-1, the J call TRBJ2-1, with 8 bases matching TRBD1. After removal of 0 bases from V and 6 bases from J, the junction contained 8 bases not matched to a gene. The germline gives CDR1 SGHRS, CDR2 YFSETQ. The CDR3 totals 16 residues. Full variable domain (remainder filled in from reference TRBV5-1 and TRBJ2-1): KAGVTQTPRYLIKTRGQQVTLSCSPISGHRSVSWYQQTPGQGLQFLFEYFSETQRNKGNFPGRFSGRQFSNSRSEMNVSTLELGDSALYLCASSLVGQGVGNEQFFGPGTRLTVL.

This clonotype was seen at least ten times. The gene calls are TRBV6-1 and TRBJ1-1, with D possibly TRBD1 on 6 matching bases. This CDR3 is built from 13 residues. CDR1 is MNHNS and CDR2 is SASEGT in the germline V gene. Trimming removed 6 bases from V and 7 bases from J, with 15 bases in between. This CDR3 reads CASSNRGQSEAFF. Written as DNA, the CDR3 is TGTGCCAGCAGCAACCGAGGACAGAGTGAAGCTTTCTTT.

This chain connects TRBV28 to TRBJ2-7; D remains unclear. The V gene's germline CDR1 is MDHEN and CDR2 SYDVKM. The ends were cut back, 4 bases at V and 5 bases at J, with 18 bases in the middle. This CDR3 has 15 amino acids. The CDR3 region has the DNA TGTGCCAGCAGTTCAATTTTAACGGACCGCCACGAGCAGTACTTC. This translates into CASSSILTDRHEQYF.

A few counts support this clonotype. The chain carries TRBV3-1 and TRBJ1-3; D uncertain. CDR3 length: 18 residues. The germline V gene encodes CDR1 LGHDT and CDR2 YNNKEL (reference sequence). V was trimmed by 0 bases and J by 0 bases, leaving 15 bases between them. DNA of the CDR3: TGTGCCAGCAGCCAAGATCGGGCAGATCTAAGCTCTGGAAACACCATATATTTT. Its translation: CASSQDRADLSSGNTIYF.

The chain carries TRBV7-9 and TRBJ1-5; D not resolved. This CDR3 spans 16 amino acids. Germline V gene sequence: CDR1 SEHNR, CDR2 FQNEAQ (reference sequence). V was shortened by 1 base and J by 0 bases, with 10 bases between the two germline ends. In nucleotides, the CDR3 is TGTGCCAGCAGCTTAGGAGGACTGAGTAGCAATCAGCCCCAGCATTTT. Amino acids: CASSLGGLSSNQPQHF.

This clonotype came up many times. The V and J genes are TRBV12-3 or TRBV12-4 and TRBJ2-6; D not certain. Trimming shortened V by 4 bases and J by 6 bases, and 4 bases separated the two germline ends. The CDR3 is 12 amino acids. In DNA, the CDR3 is TGTGCCAGCAGTTCCTCGGCCAACGTCCTGACTTTC. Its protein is CASSSSANVLTF.

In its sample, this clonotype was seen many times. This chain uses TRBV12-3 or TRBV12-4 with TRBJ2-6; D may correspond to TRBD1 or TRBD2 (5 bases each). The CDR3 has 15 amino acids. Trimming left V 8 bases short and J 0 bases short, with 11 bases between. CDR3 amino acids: CASSPGSSGANVLTF. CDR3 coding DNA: TGTGCCAGCTCACCAGGGAGCTCTGGGGCCAACGTCCTGACTTTC.

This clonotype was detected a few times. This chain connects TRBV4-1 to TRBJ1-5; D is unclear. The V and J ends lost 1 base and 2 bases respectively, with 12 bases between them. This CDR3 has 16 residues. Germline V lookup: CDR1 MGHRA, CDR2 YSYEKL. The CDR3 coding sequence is TGCGCCAGCAGCCAAGGGAGAGGGTGGGGCAATCAGCCCCAGCATTTT. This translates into CASSQGRGWGNQPQHF.